This T cell receptor beta chain was captured in a study of spatial heterogeneity in lung cancer. Study summary: Each distinct TCR and UMI combination averaged more than ten appearances in raw reads.

In this sample, this clonotype turned up a few times. This beta chain came through as a stray read in a library set up for alpha chains, and its size says little. A unique molecular identifier was attached to every TCR cDNA molecule. MiXCR, run by TCRdb on the 5' RACE reads, gives a single entry per CDR3 protein. Among 7,000 or so distinct CDR3 sequences listed, 5% to 6% were seen once. There are 13 residues in the CDR3. Trimming removed 4 bases from V and 7 bases from J, with 11 bases in between. Germline values: CDR1 MDHEN, CDR2 SYDVKM. The sample's time point: sample taken at primary tumor resection. TCRs were sequenced from unsorted whole RNA of tumor, nontumor lung or PBMC. Samples were obtained from some 70 donors, all untreated early-stage non-small cell lung cancer patients.

The receptor's source is a female donor with early-stage non-small cell lung cancer. Sequenced material: normal lung tissue next to the tumor, taken at surgery. The chain couples TRBV28 to TRBJ1-5; no definite D call. CDR3 residues: CASSSTTEQPQHF. The CDR3, as DNA: TGTGCCAGCAGTTCAACCACAGAGCAGCCCCAGCATTTT. Drawing the rest from reference TRBV28 and TRBJ1-5, the complete variable domain is DVKVTQSSRYLVKRTGEKVFLECVQDMDHENMFWYRQDPGLGLRLIYFSYDVKMKEKGDIPEGYSVSREKKERFSLILESASTNQTSMYLCASSSTTEQPQHFGDGTRLSIL.